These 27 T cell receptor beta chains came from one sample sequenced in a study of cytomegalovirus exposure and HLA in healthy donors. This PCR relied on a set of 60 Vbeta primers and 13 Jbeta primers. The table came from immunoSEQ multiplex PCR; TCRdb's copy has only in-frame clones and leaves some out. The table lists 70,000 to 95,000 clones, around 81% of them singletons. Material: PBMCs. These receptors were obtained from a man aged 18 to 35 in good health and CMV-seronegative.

In DNA, the CDR3 is TGTGCCAGCAGTGAACGGGGAGGGGAGGATGGCTACACCTTC. Its protein is CASSERGGEDGYTF. The chain links TRBV6-1 to TRBJ1-2; a possible D gene is TRBD1 (5 bases). Germline CDR1 MNHNS, CDR2 SASEGT. The CDR3 covers 14 residues. V was trimmed by 2 bases and J by 6 bases, leaving 13 bases between them.

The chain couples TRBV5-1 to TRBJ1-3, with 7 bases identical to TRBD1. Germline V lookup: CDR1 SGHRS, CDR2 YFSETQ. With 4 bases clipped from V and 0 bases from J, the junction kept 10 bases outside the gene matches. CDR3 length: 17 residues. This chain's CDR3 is CASSDRIQGTSGNTIYF. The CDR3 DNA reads TGCGCCAGCAGCGACCGGATACAGGGGACCTCTGGAAACACCATATATTTT. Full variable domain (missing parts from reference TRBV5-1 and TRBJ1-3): KAGVTQTPRYLIKTRGQQVTLSCSPISGHRSVSWYQQTPGQGLQFLFEYFSETQRNKGNFPGRFSGRQFSNSRSEMNVSTLELGDSALYLCASSDRIQGTSGNTIYFGEGSWLTVV.

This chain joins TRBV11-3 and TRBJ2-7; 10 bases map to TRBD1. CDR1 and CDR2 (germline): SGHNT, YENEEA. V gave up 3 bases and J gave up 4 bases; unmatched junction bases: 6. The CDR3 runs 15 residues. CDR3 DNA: TGTGCCAGCAGCTTCAGACAGGGGGCGAGTTACGAGCAGTACTTC. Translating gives CASSFRQGASYEQYF.

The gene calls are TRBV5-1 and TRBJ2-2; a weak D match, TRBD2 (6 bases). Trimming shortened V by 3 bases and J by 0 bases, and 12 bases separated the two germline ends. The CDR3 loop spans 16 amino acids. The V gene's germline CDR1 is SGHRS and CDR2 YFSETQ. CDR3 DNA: TGCGCCAGCAGCTCCTGGGACTTCTCGAACACCGGGGAGCTGTTTTTT. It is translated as CASSSWDFSNTGELFF. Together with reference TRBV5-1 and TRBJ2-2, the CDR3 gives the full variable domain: KAGVTQTPRYLIKTRGQQVTLSCSPISGHRSVSWYQQTPGQGLQFLFEYFSETQRNKGNFPGRFSGRQFSNSRSEMNVSTLELGDSALYLCASSSWDFSNTGELFFGEGSRLTVL.

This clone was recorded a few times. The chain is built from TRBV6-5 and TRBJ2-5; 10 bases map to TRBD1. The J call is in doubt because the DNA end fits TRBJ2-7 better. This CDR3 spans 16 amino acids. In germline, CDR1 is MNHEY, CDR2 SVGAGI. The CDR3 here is CASSYSTGQGGYEQYF. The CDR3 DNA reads TGTGCCAGCAGTTACTCGACCGGACAGGGGGGCTACGAGCAGTACTTC.

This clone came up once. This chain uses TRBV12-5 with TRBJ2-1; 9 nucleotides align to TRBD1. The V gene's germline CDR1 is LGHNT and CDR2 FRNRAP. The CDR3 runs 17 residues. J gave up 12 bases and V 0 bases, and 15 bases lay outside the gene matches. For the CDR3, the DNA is TGTGCTAGTGGTTTGGTAATCGGTAGGGAGACAGGGGGTGGGCAGTTCTTC. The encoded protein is CASGLVIGRETGGGQFF.

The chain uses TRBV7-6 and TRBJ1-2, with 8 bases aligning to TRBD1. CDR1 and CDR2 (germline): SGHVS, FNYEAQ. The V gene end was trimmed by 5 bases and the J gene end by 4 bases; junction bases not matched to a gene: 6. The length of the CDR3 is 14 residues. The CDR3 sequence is CASSQGAEIYGYTF. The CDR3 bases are TGTGCCAGCAGCCAGGGGGCAGAGATCTATGGCTACACCTTC.

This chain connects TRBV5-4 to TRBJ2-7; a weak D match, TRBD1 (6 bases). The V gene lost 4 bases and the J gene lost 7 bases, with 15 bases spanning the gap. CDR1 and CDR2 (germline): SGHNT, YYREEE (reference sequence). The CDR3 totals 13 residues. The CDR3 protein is CASSVEQGWEQYF. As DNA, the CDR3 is TGTGCCAGCAGCGTTGAACAGGGTTGGGAGCAGTACTTC.

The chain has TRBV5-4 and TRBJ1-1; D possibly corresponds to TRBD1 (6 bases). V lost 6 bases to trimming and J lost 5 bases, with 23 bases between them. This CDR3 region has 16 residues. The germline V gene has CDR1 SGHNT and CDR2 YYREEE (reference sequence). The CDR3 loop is CASTPEGGGARTEAFF. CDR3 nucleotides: TGTGCCAGCACCCCGGAGGGTGGGGGGGCGCGTACTGAAGCTTTCTTT.

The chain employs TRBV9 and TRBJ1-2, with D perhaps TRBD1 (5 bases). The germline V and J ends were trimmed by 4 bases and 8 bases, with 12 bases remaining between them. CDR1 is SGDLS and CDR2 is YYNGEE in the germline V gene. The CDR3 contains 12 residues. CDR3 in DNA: TGTGCCAGCAGCTCGCGACAGTACGGCTACACCTTC. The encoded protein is CASSSRQYGYTF.

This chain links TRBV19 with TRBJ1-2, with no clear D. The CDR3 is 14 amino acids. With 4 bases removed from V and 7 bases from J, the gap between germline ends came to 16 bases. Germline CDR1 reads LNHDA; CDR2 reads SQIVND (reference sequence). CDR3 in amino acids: CASSTLSSLAGYTF. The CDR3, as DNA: TGTGCCAGTAGTACCCTCTCGTCATTAGCTGGCTACACCTTC.

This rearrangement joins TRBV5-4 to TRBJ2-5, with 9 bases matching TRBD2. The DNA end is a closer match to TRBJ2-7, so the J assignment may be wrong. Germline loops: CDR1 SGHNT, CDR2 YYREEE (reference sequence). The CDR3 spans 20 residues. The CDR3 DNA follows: TGTGCCAGCAGCCGGATGCGGGGGCTAGCGGGGAACCAATGGGGATACGAGCAGTACTTC. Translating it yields CASSRMRGLAGNQWGYEQYF.

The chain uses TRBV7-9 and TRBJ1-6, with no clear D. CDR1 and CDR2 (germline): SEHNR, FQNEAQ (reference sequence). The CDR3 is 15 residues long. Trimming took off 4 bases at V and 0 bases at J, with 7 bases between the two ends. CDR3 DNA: TGTGCCAGCAGCTCTCCGAGCTCCTATAATTCACCCCTCCACTTT. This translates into CASSSPSSYNSPLHF.

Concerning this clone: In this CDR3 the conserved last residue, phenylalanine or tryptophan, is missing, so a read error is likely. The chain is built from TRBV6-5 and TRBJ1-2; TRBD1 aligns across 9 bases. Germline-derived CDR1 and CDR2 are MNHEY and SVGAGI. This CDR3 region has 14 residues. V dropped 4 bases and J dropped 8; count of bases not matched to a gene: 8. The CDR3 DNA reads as TGTGCCAGCAGTTTAAACGGACAGGGGCGCGGCTACACCCTC. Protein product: CASSLNGQGRGYTL.

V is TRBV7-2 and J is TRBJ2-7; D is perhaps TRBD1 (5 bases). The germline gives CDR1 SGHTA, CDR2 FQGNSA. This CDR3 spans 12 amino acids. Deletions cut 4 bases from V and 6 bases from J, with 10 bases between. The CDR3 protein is CASSSGYGEQYF. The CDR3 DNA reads TGTGCCAGCAGCTCAGGGTACGGCGAGCAGTACTTC.

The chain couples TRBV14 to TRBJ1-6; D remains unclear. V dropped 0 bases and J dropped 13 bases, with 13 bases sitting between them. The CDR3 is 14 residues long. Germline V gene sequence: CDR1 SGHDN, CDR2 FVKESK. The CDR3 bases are TGTGCCAGCAGCCAAGATAACCGCGCGAGCCCCCTCCACTTT. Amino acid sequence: CASSQDNRASPLHF.

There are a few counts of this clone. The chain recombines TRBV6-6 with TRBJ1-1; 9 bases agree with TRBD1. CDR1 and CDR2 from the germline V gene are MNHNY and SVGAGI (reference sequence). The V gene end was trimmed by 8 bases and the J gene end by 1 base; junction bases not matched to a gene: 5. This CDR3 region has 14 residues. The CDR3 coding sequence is TGTGCCAGCCGGGACAGGGCTAGGAACACTGAAGCTTTCTTT. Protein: CASRDRARNTEAFF.

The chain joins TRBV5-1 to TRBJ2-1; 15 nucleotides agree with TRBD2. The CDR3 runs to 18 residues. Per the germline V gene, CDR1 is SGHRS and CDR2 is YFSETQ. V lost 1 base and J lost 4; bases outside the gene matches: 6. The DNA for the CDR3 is TGCGCCAGCAGCTTGTCGTGGACTAGCGGGGGGGAGTACAATGAGCAGTTCTTC. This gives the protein CASSLSWTSGGEYNEQFF.

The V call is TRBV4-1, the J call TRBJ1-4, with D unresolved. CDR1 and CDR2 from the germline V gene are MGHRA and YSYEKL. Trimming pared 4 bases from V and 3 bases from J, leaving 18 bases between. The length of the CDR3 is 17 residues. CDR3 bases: TGCGCCAGCAGCCGGGCCCCCCAGCCTGCAGCTAATGAAAAACTGTTTTTT. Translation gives CASSRAPQPAANEKLFF.

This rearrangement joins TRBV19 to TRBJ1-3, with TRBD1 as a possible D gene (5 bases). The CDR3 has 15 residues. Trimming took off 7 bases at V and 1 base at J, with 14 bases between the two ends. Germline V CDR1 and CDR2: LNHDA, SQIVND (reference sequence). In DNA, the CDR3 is TGTGCCAGTACTTCAGGGTGGCAGTCTGGAAACACCATATATTTT. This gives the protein CASTSGWQSGNTIYF.

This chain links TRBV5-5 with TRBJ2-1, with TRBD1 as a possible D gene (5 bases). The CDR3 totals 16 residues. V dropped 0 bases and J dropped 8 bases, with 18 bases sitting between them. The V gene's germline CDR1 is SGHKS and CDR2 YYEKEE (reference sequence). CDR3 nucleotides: TGTGCCAGCAGCTTGGCCTCTAGGACACCCTGGGATGAGCAGTTCTTC. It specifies CASSLASRTPWDEQFF.

Here the CDR3 DNA reads TGTGCCAGCAGTGAGCCACGGACAGGGGGCAGCACAGATACGCAGTATTTT. Its protein product is CASSEPRTGGSTDTQYF. This chain joins TRBV25-1 and TRBJ2-3; 11 bases align to TRBD1. The CDR3 consists of 17 residues. Germline values: CDR1 MGHDK, CDR2 SYGVNS. V gave up 3 bases and J gave up 0 bases; unmatched junction bases: 5.

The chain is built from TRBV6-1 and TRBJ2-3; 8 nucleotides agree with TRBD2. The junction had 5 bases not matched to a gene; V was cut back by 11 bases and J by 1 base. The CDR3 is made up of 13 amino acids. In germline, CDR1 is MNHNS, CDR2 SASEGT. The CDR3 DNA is TGTGCCGGCAAGACTAGCGGCACAGATACGCAGTATTTT. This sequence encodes CAGKTSGTDTQYF.

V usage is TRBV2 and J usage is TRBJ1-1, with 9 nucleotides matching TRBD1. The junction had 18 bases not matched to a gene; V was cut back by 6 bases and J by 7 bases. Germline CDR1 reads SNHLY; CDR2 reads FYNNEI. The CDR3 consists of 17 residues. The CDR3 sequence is CASRSGTGRPGRIEAFF. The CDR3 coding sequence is TGTGCCAGCAGGTCCGGGACAGGGCGGCCCGGACGTATTGAAGCTTTCTTT.

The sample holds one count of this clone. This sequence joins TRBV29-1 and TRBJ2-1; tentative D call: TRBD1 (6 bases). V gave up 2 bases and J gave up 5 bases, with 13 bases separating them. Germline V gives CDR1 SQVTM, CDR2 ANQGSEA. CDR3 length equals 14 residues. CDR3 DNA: TGCAGCGTTGAAAAAGGCAGGGGTGACAATGAGCAGTTCTTC. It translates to CSVEKGRGDNEQFF.

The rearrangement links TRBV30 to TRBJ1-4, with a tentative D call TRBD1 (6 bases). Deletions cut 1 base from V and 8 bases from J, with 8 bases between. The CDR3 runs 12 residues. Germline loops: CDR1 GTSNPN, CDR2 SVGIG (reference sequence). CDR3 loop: CAWSAQGEKLFF. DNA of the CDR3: TGTGCCTGGAGTGCCCAGGGGGAAAAACTGTTTTTT.

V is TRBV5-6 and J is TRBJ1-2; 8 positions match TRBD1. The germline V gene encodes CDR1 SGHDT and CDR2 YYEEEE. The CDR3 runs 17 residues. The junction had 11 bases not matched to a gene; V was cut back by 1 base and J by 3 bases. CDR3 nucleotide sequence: TGTGCCAGCAGCTTGCCGCCGGGACAGGAAAAAGACTATGGCTACACCTTC. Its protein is CASSLPPGQEKDYGYTF.